The 20 T cell receptor beta chains reported below all come from one sample, sequenced in a study of blood T cell repertoires in COVID-19. The method was immunoSEQ multiplex PCR; TCRdb's version includes in-frame clones alone and lacks a portion of them. In the table there are a few hundred thousand clones, around nine tenths of which are singletons. Sequencing was carried out using peripheral blood. The receptor source for this set is a man in his thirties or forties with acute or convalescent COVID-19.

This chain connects TRBV21-1 to TRBJ1-2; the DNA was not compared with TRBD1, the D call given in the table. TRBV21-1 is tagged as a pseudogene. This CDR3 contains 16 residues. The CDR3 region is CASRGRGGGLGYGYTF. CDR3 nucleotides: TGTGCCAGCAGAGGGAGAGGGGGCGGTCTGGGCTATGGCTACACCTTC.

The V gene is TRBV6-5, the J gene TRBJ2-5; 9 nucleotides align to TRBD2. Trimming removed 3 bases from V and 4 bases from J; junction bases left unmatched: 6. The germline gives CDR1 MNHEY, CDR2 SVGAGI. CDR3 size: 15 residues. Written as DNA, the CDR3 is TGTGCCAGCAGTTATATTAGCGGGGGCGGAGAGACCCAGTACTTC. Amino acid sequence: CASSYISGGGETQYF.

The V gene is TRBV7-9, the J gene TRBJ2-7; 8 bases align to TRBD1. Trimming at V came to 6 bases and at J to 0 bases, leaving 4 bases not matched to a gene. The CDR3 totals 14 residues. Per the germline V gene, CDR1 is SEHNR and CDR2 is FQNEAQ (reference sequence). The CDR3 region has the DNA TGTGCCAGCAGTACCAGGGGGCACTCCTACGAGCAGTACTTC. Its protein product is CASSTRGHSYEQYF.

The rearrangement links TRBV2 to TRBJ1-5; D call uncertain. CDR1 and CDR2 from the germline V gene are SNHLY and FYNNEI. V gave up 3 bases and J gave up 10 bases, with 13 bases separating them. This CDR3 is built from 13 residues. CDR3 nucleotides: TGTGCCAGCAGTGAGTCGCAGCGGGTCCCCCAGCATTTT. Encoded protein: CASSESQRVPQHF.

Remarks on this clone: Other DNA sequences in this sample translate to the same CDR3. The V call is TRBV3-1 (or the pseudogene TRBV3-2), the J call TRBJ2-5; TRBD2 matches at 7 bases. Germline V CDR1 and CDR2: LGHDT, YNNKEL (reference sequence). Trimming took 0 bases from V and 2 from J; bases not matched to a gene: 6. The CDR3 is made up of 16 amino acids. In DNA, the CDR3 is TGTGCCAGCAGCCAAGAATTGGCGGGAGATCAAGAGACCCAGTACTTC. Protein sequence: CASSQELAGDQETQYF.

V gene TRBV12-5 combines with J gene TRBJ1-2; possibly TRBD1 for D (6 bases). The germline V gene encodes CDR1 LGHNT and CDR2 FRNRAP. The CDR3 has 12 amino acids. V was clipped by 6 bases and J by 4 bases, with 9 bases between them. The CDR3 DNA follows: TGTGCTAGTGGCCGGGACATCTATGGCTACACCTTC. This gives the protein CASGRDIYGYTF. Based on the CDR3 plus reference TRBV12-5 and TRBJ1-2, the full variable domain is DARVTQTPRHKVTEMGQEVTMRCQPILGHNTVFWYRQTMMQGLELLAYFRNRAPLDDSGMPKDRFSAEMPDATLATLKIQPSEPRDSAVYFCASGRDIYGYTFGSGTRLTVV.

This chain joins TRBV2 and TRBJ1-5, with TRBD1 as a possible D gene (5 bases). V lost 4 bases and J 7 bases, leaving 20 bases between the germline ends. This CDR3 has 16 residues. The V gene's germline CDR1 is SNHLY and CDR2 FYNNEI. The CDR3, as DNA: TGTGCCAGCAGTGGGGTTGGAGGGCCCCGGGGCCAGCCCCAGCATTTT. It encodes CASSGVGGPRGQPQHF.

The chain carries TRBV5-1 and TRBJ1-6, with 8 bases identical to TRBD1. The CDR3 extends over 12 amino acids. The junction had 5 bases not matched to a gene; V was cut back by 4 bases and J by 14 bases. Per the germline V gene, CDR1 is SGHRS and CDR2 is YFSETQ. CDR3 sequence reads: CASSESGGSLHF. CDR3 DNA: TGCGCCAGCAGCGAATCAGGGGGCTCCCTCCACTTT.

In this sample, this clone turned up a few times. The chain joins TRBV24-1 to TRBJ1-4; no firm D call. CDR3 length: 13 residues. Germline CDR1 and CDR2: KGHDR and SFDVKD. The V end was cut by 9 bases, the J end by 4 bases, with 11 bases between. Here the CDR3 reads CATSQPGNEKLFF. The CDR3 DNA follows: TGTGCCACCTCACAGCCCGGTAATGAAAAACTGTTTTTT.

The chain has TRBV19 and TRBJ2-3, with D tentatively TRBD1 (5 bases). The CDR3 spans 15 residues. Trimming left V 8 bases short and J 6 bases short, with 21 bases between. CDR1 and CDR2 (germline): LNHDA, SQIVND (reference sequence). The CDR3 region has the DNA TGTGCCAGTCAAGCCCGCAGGGTAAATTCGGATACGCAGTATTTT. Its protein is CASQARRVNSDTQYF.

This chain connects TRBV21-1 to TRBJ2-7; TRBD2, the D gene given by the table, was not confirmed from the DNA. TRBV21-1 counts as a pseudogene. The CDR3 covers 17 residues. The DNA for the CDR3 is TGTGCCAGCAGCAAAAAAAATGGGAGGTCCGATGGTCGAGAGCAGTACTTC. Translated, it gives CASSKKNGRSDGREQYF.

The chain joins TRBV9 to TRBJ2-7; TRBD1 matches at 8 bases. The V gene's germline CDR1 is SGDLS and CDR2 YYNGEE. V trimming: 0 bases; J trimming: 4 bases; junction bases outside the gene matches: 6. The CDR3 totals 15 residues. The CDR3 bases are TGTGCCAGCAGCGTAGGCCCGGACAGGGAATACGAGCAGTACTTC. Translated, it gives CASSVGPDREYEQYF.

This clone was recorded a few times. The chain joins TRBV3-1 (or the pseudogene TRBV3-2) to TRBJ2-2; 9 bases line up with TRBD1. CDR3 length equals 18 residues. The V segment lost 5 bases and the J segment 1 base; nucleotides outside the gene matches: 11. Looked up from germline, CDR1 is LGHDT and CDR2 is YNNKEL (reference sequence). Written as DNA, the CDR3 is TGTGCCAGCAGCTCATACCGGACAGGGGAAAGGAACACCGGGGAGCTGTTTTTT. It specifies CASSSYRTGERNTGELFF.

The chain employs TRBV7-3 and TRBJ2-3, with D uncertain. V gave up 1 base and J gave up 1 base, with 9 bases separating them. The CDR3 is made up of 15 amino acids. CDR1 is SGHTA, CDR2 FQGTGA, per germline. As DNA, the CDR3 is TGTGCCAGCAGCTTAAATCCCTTCGGCACAGATACGCAGTATTTT. It specifies CASSLNPFGTDTQYF.

This clone was detected only a few times. The chain is built from TRBV29-1 and TRBJ1-2, with D tentatively TRBD1 (5 bases). V was trimmed by 6 bases and J by 4 bases, leaving 15 bases between them. The CDR3 covers 13 residues. The germline V gene has CDR1 SQVTM and CDR2 ANQGSEA. The CDR3 DNA reads TGCAGCGTCTCGGGGGGTAGTGCCTATGGCTACACCTTC. As protein: CSVSGGSAYGYTF. The full variable domain, with the rest looked up from reference TRBV29-1 and TRBJ1-2, is SAVISQKPSRDICQRGTSLTIQCQVDSQVTMMFWYRQQPGQSLTLIATANQGSEATYESGFVIDKFPISRPNLTFSTLTVSNMSPEDSSIYLCSVSGGSAYGYTFGSGTRLTVV.

The V and J genes are TRBV28 and TRBJ1-6; D gene ambiguous. The germline V gene has CDR1 MDHEN and CDR2 SYDVKM. Trimming stripped 4 bases from V and 6 bases from J, with 4 bases between. There are 12 residues in the CDR3. The chain's CDR3 is CASSSLNSPLHF. CDR3 DNA: TGTGCCAGCAGTTCCCTTAATTCACCCCTCCACTTT.

This clone was found a few times. V and J are TRBV5-1 and TRBJ2-5; D is uncertain. With 1 base removed from V and 1 base from J, the gap between germline ends came to 11 bases. CDR3 length: 15 amino acids. Germline CDR1 is SGHRS and CDR2 is YFSETQ. Here the CDR3 reads CASSLFAATQETQYF. Here the CDR3 DNA reads TGCGCCAGCAGCTTGTTCGCGGCTACCCAAGAGACCCAGTACTTC. Variable domain in full (rest from reference TRBV5-1 and TRBJ2-5): KAGVTQTPRYLIKTRGQQVTLSCSPISGHRSVSWYQQTPGQGLQFLFEYFSETQRNKGNFPGRFSGRQFSNSRSEMNVSTLELGDSALYLCASSLFAATQETQYFGPGTRLLVL.

V is TRBV7-8 and J is TRBJ2-3; possibly TRBD2 for D (5 bases). Per the germline V gene, CDR1 is SGHVS and CDR2 is FQNEAQ. V dropped 2 bases and J dropped 0 bases, with 15 bases sitting between them. The CDR3 has 17 residues. CDR3 sequence: CASSLKGRAASTDTQYF. CDR3 DNA: TGTGCCAGCAGCTTAAAAGGGCGGGCCGCTAGCACAGATACGCAGTATTTT.

This chain connects TRBV30 to TRBJ1-4; TRBD1 matches at 7 bases. Losses at the gene ends were 4 bases for V and 8 bases for J; bases not matched to a gene: 7. Germline loops: CDR1 GTSNPN, CDR2 SVGIG (reference sequence). This CDR3 has 13 residues. The CDR3 loop reads CAWNQGTDEKLFF. CDR3 coding DNA: TGTGCCTGGAACCAGGGGACAGACGAAAAACTGTTTTTT.

The rearrangement uses TRBV11-2 and TRBJ2-5; D call uncertain. V was shortened by 5 bases and J by 0 bases, with 4 bases between the two germline ends. Looked up from germline, CDR1 is SGHAT and CDR2 is FQNNGV. The CDR3 is made up of 12 amino acids. In DNA form, the CDR3 reads TGTGCCAGCAGCCGGGACCAAGAGACCCAGTACTTC. Translated: CASSRDQETQYF.